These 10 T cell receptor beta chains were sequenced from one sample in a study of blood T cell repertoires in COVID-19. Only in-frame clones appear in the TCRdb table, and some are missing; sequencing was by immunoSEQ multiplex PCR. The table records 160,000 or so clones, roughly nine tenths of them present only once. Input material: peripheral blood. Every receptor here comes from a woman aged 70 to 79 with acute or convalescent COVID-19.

CDR3 DNA: TGTGCCTGGACGCTCCCGAGGACAGGGGGCAACACTGAAGCTTTCTTT. Amino acids: CAWTLPRTGGNTEAFF. The rearrangement uses TRBV30 and TRBJ1-1; 11 positions match TRBD1. Germline assignment: CDR1 GTSNPN and CDR2 SVGIG (reference sequence). This CDR3 is 16 amino acids long. J was trimmed by 2 bases and V by 4 bases; bases with no gene match: 9. Looking up the rest from reference TRBV30 and TRBJ1-1 gives the full variable domain: SQTIHQWPATLVQPVGSPLSLECTVEGTSNPNLYWYRQAAGRGLQLLFYSVGIGQISSEVPQNLSASRPQDRQFILSSKKLLLSDSGFYLCAWTLPRTGGNTEAFFGQGTRLTVV.

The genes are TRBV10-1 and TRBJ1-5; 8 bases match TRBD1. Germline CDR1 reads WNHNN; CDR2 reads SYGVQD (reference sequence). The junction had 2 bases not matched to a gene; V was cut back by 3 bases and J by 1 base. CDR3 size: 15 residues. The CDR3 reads CASSDRDRSNQPQHF. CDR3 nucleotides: TGCGCCAGCAGTGACAGGGACAGGAGCAATCAGCCCCAGCATTTT.

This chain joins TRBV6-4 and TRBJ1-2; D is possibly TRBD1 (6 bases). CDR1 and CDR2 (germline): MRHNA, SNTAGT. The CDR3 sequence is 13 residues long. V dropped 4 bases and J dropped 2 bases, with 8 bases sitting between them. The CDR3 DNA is TGTGCCAGCAGTGTAGGACAGAACTATGGCTACACCTTC. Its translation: CASSVGQNYGYTF.

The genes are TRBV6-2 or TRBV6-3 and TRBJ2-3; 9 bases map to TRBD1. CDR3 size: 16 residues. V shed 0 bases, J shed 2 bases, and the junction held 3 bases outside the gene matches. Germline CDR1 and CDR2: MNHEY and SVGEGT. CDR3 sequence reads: CASSYSGTGITDTQYF. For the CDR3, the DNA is TGTGCCAGCAGTTACTCTGGGACAGGGATCACAGATACGCAGTATTTT.

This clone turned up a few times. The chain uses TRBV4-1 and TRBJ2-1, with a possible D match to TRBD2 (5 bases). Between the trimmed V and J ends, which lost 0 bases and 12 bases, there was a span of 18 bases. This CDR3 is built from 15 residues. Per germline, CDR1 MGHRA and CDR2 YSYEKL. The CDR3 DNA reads TGCGCCAGCAGCCAAGATCCCAGCGGCCGCCTCCCGCAGTTCTTC. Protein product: CASSQDPSGRLPQFF.

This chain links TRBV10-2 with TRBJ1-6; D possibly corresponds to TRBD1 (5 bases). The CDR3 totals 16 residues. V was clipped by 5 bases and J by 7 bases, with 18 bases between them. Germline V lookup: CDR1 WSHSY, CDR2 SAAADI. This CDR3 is CASSSTDEHLNSPLHF. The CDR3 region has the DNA TGCGCCAGCAGTTCGACAGATGAACACCTAAATTCACCCCTCCACTTT.

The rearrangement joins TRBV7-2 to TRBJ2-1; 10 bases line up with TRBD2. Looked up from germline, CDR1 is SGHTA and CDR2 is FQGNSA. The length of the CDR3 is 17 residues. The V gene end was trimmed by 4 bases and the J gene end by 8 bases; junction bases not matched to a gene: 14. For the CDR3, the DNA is TGTGCCAGCAGCTCCCGGGGTTCGAGCGGGGGGGGCTATGAGCAGTTCTTC. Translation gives CASSSRGSSGGGYEQFF.

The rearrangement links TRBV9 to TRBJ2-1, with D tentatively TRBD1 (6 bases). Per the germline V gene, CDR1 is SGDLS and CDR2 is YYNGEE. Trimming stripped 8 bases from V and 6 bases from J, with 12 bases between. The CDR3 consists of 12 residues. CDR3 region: CARSGAANEQFF. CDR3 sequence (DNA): TGTGCCAGGTCAGGGGCAGCCAATGAGCAGTTCTTC.

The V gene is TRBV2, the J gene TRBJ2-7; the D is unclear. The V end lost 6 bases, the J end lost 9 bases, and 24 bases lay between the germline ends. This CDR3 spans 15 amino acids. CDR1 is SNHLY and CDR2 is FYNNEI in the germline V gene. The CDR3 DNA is TGTGCCAGCAGCCCTCAGGTCGCAGTCCCCTCCGGGCAGTACTTC. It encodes CASSPQVAVPSGQYF.

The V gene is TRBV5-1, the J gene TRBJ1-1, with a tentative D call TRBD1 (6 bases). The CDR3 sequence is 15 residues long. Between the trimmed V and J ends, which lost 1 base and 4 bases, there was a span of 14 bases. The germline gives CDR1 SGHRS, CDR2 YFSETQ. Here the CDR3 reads CASSLSDSGGTEAFF. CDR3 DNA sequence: TGCGCCAGCAGCTTGTCGGACAGCGGGGGCACTGAAGCTTTCTTT.